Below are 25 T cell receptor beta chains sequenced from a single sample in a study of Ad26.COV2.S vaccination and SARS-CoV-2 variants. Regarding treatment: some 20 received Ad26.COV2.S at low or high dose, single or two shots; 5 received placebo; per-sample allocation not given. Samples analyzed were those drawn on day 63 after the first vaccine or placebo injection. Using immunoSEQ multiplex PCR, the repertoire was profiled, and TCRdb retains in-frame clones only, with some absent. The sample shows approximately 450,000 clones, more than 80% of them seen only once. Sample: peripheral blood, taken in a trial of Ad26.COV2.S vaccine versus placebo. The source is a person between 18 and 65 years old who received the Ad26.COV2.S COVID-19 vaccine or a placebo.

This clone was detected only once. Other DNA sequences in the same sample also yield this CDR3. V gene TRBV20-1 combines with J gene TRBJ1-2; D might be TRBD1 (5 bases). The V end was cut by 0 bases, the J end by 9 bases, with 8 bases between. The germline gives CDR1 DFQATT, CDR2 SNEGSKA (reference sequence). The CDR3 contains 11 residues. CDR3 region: CSARDPGRYTF. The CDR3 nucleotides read TGCAGTGCTAGAGATCCGGGACGCTACACCTTC.

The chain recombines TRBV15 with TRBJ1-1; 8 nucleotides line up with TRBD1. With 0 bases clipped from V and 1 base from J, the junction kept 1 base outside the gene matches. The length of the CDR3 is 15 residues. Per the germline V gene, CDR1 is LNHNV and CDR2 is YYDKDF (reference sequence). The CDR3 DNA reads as TGTGCCACCAGCAGAGATCAGGGGGCGAACACTGAAGCTTTCTTT. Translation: CATSRDQGANTEAFF.

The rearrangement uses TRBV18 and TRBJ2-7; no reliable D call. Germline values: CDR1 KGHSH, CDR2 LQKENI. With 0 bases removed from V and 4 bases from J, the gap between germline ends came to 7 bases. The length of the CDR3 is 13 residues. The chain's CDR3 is CASSPPSTYEQYF. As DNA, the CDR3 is TGTGCCAGCTCACCACCTTCAACTTACGAGCAGTACTTC.

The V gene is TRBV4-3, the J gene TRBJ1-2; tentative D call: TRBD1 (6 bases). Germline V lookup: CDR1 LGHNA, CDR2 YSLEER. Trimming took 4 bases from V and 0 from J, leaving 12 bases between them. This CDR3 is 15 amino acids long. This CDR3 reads CASSPDRRANYGYTF. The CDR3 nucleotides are TGCGCCAGCAGCCCGGACAGAAGAGCTAACTATGGCTACACCTTC.

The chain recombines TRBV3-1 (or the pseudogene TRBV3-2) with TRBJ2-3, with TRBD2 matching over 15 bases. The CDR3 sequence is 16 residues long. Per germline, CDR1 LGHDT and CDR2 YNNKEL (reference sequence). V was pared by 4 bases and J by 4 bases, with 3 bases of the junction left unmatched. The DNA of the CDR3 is TGTGCCAGCAGCCGGGGGACTAGCGGGAGGCCAGATACGCAGTATTTT. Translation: CASSRGTSGRPDTQYF.

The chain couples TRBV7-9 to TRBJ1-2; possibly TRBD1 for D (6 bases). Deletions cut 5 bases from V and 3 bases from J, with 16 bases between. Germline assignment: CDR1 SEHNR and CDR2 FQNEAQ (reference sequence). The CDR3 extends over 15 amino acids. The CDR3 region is CASSKEQGAYYGYTF. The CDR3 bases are TGTGCCAGCAGCAAAGAACAGGGTGCCTACTATGGCTACACCTTC.

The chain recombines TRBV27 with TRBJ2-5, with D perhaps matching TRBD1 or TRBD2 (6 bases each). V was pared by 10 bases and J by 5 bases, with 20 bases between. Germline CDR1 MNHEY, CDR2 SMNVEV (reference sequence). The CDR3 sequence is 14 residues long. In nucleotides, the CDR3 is TGTGCCACCAAAGGGGGGAGCGAGTTGGAGACCCAGTACTTC. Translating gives CATKGGSELETQYF.

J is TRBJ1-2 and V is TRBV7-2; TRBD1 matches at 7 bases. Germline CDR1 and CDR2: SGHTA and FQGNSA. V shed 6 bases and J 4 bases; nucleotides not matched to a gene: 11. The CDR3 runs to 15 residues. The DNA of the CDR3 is TGTGCCAGCAGTCCCTCCGACAGGGTGCTCTATGGCTACACCTTC. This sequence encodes CASSPSDRVLYGYTF.

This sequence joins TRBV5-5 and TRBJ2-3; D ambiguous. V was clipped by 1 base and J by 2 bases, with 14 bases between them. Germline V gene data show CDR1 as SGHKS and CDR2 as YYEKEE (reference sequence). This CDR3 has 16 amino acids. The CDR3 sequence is CASSLPPWLFTDTQYF. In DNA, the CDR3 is TGTGCCAGCAGCTTGCCCCCCTGGCTGTTCACAGATACGCAGTATTTT.

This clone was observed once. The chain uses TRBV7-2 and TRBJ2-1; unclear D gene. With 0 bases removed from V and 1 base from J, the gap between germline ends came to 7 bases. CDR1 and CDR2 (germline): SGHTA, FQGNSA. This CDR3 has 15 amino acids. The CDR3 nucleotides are TGTGCCAGCAGCTTAGCTGGTCTTTCCTACAATGAGCAGTTCTTC. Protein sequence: CASSLAGLSYNEQFF. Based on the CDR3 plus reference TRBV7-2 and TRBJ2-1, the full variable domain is GAGVSQSPSNKVTEKGKDVELRCDPISGHTALYWYRQSLGQGLEFLIYFQGNSAPDKSGLPSDRFSAERTGGSVSTLTIQRTQQEDSAVYLCASSLAGLSYNEQFFGPGTRLTVL.

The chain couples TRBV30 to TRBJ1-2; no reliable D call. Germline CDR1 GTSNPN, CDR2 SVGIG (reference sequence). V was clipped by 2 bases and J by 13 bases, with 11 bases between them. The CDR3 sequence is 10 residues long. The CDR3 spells CAWSQKVGTF. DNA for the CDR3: TGTGCCTGGAGTCAGAAAGTAGGCACCTTC.

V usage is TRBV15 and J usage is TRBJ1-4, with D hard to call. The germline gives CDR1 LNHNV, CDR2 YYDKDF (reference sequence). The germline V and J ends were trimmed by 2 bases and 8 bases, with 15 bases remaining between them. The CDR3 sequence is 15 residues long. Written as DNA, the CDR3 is TGTGCCACCAGCAGAAGTAACGGGTCAGGAGAAAAACTGTTTTTT. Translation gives CATSRSNGSGEKLFF.

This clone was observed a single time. CDR3 loop: CAWSDTEAFF. As DNA, the CDR3 is TGTGCCTGGAGCGACACTGAAGCTTTCTTT. This sequence joins TRBV30 and TRBJ1-1; D gene uncertain. V dropped 3 bases and J dropped 3 bases, with 2 bases sitting between them. CDR1 and CDR2 (germline): GTSNPN, SVGIG (reference sequence). The CDR3 is 10 residues long.

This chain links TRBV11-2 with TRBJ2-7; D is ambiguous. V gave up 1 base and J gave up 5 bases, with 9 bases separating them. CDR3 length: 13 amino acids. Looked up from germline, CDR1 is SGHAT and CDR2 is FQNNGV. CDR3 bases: TGTGCCAGCAGCTTAGTTCTAGGTGACGAGCAGTACTTC. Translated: CASSLVLGDEQYF. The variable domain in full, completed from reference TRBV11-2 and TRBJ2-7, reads EAGVAQSPRYKIIEKRQSVAFWCNPISGHATLYWYQQILGQGPKLLIQFQNNGVVDDSQLPKDRFSAERLKGVDSTLKIQPAKLEDSAVYLCASSLVLGDEQYFGPGTRLTVT.

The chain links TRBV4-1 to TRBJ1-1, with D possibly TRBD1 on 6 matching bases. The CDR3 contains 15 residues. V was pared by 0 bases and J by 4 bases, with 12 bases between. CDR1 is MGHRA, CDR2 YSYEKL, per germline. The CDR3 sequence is CASSQDRGMTTEAFF. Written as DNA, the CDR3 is TGCGCCAGCAGCCAAGACAGGGGAATGACCACTGAAGCTTTCTTT.

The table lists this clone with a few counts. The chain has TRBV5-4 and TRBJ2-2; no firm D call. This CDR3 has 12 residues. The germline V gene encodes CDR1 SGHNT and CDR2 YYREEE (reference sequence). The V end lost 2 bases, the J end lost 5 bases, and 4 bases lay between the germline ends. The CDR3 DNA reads TGTGCCAGCAGCTTACCGACCGGGGAGCTGTTTTTT. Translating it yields CASSLPTGELFF.

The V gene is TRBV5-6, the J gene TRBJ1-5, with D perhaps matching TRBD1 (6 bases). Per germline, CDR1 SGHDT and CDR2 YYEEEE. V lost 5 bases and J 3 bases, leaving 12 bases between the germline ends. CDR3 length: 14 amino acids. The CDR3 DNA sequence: TGTGCCAGCAGTTTTACAGGGCCCAATCAGCCCCAGCATTTT. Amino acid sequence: CASSFTGPNQPQHF.

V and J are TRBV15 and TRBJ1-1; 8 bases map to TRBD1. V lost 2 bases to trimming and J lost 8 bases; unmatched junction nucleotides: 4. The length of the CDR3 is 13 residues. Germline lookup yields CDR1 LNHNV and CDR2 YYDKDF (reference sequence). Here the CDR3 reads CATSRQGQGEAFF. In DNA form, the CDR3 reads TGTGCCACCAGCAGACAAGGACAGGGAGAAGCTTTCTTT.

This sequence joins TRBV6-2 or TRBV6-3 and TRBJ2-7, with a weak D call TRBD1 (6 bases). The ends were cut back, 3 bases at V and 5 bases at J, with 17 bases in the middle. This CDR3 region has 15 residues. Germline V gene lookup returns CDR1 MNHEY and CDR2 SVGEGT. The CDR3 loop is CASSYLPAGVNEQYF. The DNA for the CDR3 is TGTGCCAGCAGTTATCTGCCCGCAGGGGTTAACGAGCAGTACTTC.

Here the CDR3 reads CASSGLAGGSTGELFF. The CDR3, as DNA: TGTGCCAGCAGTGGGCTAGCGGGAGGAAGCACCGGGGAGCTGTTTTTT. The rearrangement links TRBV6-1 to TRBJ2-2; TRBD2 aligns across 11 bases. Germline V CDR1 and CDR2: MNHNS, SASEGT. Trimming cost V 4 bases and J 4 bases; bases outside gene matches: 5. This CDR3 is built from 16 residues.

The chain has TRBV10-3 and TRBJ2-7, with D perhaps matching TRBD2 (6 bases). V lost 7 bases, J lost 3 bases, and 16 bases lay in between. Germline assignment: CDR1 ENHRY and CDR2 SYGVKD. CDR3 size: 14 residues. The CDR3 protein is CAITAGPGRYEQYF. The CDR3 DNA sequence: TGTGCCATCACTGCGGGACCCGGACGCTACGAGCAGTACTTC.

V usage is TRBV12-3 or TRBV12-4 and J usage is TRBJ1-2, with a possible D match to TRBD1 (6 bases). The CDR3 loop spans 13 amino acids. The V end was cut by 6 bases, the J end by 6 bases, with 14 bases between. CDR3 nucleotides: TGTGCCAGCAGCAACGGACAGTCGGATGGCTACACCTTC. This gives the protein CASSNGQSDGYTF.

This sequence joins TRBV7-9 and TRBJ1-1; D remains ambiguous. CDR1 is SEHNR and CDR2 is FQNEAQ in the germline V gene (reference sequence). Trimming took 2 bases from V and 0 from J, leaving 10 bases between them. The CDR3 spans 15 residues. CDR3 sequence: CASSLLASMNTEAFF. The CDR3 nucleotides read TGTGCCAGCAGCTTATTGGCCAGCATGAACACTGAAGCTTTCTTT.

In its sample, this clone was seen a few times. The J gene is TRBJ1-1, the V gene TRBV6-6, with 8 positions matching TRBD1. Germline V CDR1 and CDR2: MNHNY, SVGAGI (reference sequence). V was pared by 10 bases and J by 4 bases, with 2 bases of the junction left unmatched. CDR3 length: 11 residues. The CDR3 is CAIGQGTEAFF. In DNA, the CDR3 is TGTGCCATCGGACAGGGCACTGAAGCTTTCTTT.

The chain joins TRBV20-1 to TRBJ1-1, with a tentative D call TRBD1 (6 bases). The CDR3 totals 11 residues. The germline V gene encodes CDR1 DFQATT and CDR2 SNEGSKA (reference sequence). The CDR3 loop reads CLQGRNTEAFF. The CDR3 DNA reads TGCCTACAGGGCCGGAACACTGAAGCTTTCTTT.